The next 12 T cell receptor beta chains were all read from a single sample in a study of blood T cells in healthy people across ages. Sample-barcoded 5' priming and a J-beta primer mix drove a second PCR of roughly 6 to 12 cycles. One entry per CDR3 protein results from TCRdb running MiXCR on the 5' RACE reads. Seen here are 1.5 million to 2 million distinct CDR3 sequences, about two fifths observed once, and the top ten hold 23%. Specimen: blood. The receptors were gathered from a human donor in good health.

Details on this clonotype: The junction does not match germline at one end; this may be a read error. The gene calls are TRBV7-9 and TRBJ1-2; D may be TRBD1 (5 bases). The germline V gene has CDR1 SEHNR and CDR2 FQNEAQ (reference sequence). The CDR3 consists of 12 residues. The CDR3 protein is CASSLEGYGYNF. In DNA, the CDR3 is TGTGCCAGCAGCTTGGAGGGGTATGGCTACAACTTC.

V usage is TRBV2 and J usage is TRBJ2-5; TRBD2 matches at 9 bases. Germline V gene lookup returns CDR1 SNHLY and CDR2 FYNNEI. The CDR3 sequence is 15 residues long. J gave up 7 bases and V 10 bases, and 16 bases lay outside the gene matches. CDR3 amino acids: CAKKSSGGTTRTQYF. The CDR3 DNA reads TGTGCCAAAAAGTCGAGCGGGGGGACAACACGGACCCAGTACTTC.

The genes are TRBV27 and TRBJ1-1, with 8 bases aligning to TRBD1. The germline V gene has CDR1 MNHEY and CDR2 SMNVEV (reference sequence). Trimming took 4 bases from V and 6 from J; bases not matched to a gene: 4. CDR3 length: 13 residues. This CDR3 reads CASSSQGVAEAFF. CDR3 nucleotide sequence: TGTGCCAGCAGTTCACAGGGGGTCGCTGAAGCTTTCTTT.

The chain joins TRBV4-1 to TRBJ1-4; tentatively, D is TRBD1 (6 bases). The germline gives CDR1 MGHRA, CDR2 YSYEKL. The CDR3 has 19 amino acids. Trimming stripped 0 bases from V and 3 bases from J, with 20 bases between. The CDR3 coding sequence is TGCGCCAGCAGCCAAGAGCGTGGCAGGGGATGGGGAGCTAATGAAAAACTGTTTTTT. Amino acid sequence: CASSQERGRGWGANEKLFF.

This clonotype was picked up a small number of times. This chain joins TRBV25-1 and TRBJ2-4; TRBD1 agrees at 10 bases. TRBJ2-7 matches the DNA end more closely, so the J call is doubtful. Germline lookup yields CDR1 MGHDK and CDR2 SYGVNS. The CDR3 covers 13 residues. The CDR3, as DNA: TGTGCCGTTGGCCGGGACAGGGGAAGCGAGCAGTACTTC. The encoded protein is CAVGRDRGSEQYF.

The chain joins TRBV12-3 or TRBV12-4 to TRBJ1-6, with 10 bases fitting TRBD1. The trim removed 5 bases at V and 8 bases at J, leaving 6 bases unmatched. CDR3 length: 15 residues. The CDR3 DNA sequence: TGTGCCAGCAGTCAACCGGGACAGGGGCATTCACCCCTCCACTTT. Amino acid sequence: CASSQPGQGHSPLHF.

The V gene is TRBV15, the J gene TRBJ2-5; D is uncertain. The better agreement between TRBJ2-7 and the DNA end casts doubt on the J call. The CDR3 is 12 residues long. The germline V gene encodes CDR1 LNHNV and CDR2 YYDKDF (reference sequence). The CDR3 region has the DNA TGTGCCACCAGCAGAGATTCCGGCGAGCAGTACTTC. Translation: CATSRDSGEQYF.

This clonotype has more than one count but fewer than ten. This sequence joins TRBV29-1 and TRBJ1-1; D not resolved. The germline V gene encodes CDR1 SQVTM and CDR2 ANQGSEA. The CDR3 is 13 amino acids. V was cut by 5 bases and J by 2 bases, with 12 bases left in between. The CDR3 loop reads CSVYKVLNTEAFF. CDR3 DNA: TGCAGCGTTTATAAGGTGTTAAACACTGAAGCTTTCTTT.

The J gene is TRBJ1-1, the V gene TRBV27; no clear D. This CDR3 has 13 amino acids. V was pared by 3 bases and J by 7 bases, with 12 bases between. Per germline, CDR1 MNHEY and CDR2 SMNVEV (reference sequence). The CDR3 coding sequence is TGTGCCAGCAGTTTGCATACCGGGAGTGAAGCTTTCTTT. Protein product: CASSLHTGSEAFF.

V and J are TRBV4-2 and TRBJ2-1; D is uncertain. Germline values: CDR1 LGHNA, CDR2 YNFKEQ. This CDR3 region has 16 residues. The ends were cut back, 6 bases at V and 2 bases at J, with 17 bases in the middle. Here the CDR3 DNA reads TGTGCCAGCAGTCTTCAATCATCGCTACCCTACAATGAGCAGTTCTTC. It specifies CASSLQSSLPYNEQFF.

The gene calls are TRBV12-3 or TRBV12-4 and TRBJ2-7; unclear D gene. The V end lost 5 bases, the J end lost 4 bases, and 9 bases lay between the germline ends. The CDR3 is made up of 12 amino acids. CDR3 DNA: TGTGCCAGCAGTGTACTGCAATACGAGCAGTACTTC. Its translation: CASSVLQYEQYF.

V and J are TRBV9 and TRBJ1-6; TRBD1 agrees at 7 bases. V lost 0 bases, J lost 7 bases, and 4 bases stayed unmatched. Germline V gives CDR1 SGDLS, CDR2 YYNGEE. The CDR3 runs to 15 residues. The CDR3 here is CASSVEEGANSPLHF. The DNA of the CDR3 is TGTGCCAGCAGCGTAGAGGAGGGGGCGAATTCACCCCTCCACTTT.